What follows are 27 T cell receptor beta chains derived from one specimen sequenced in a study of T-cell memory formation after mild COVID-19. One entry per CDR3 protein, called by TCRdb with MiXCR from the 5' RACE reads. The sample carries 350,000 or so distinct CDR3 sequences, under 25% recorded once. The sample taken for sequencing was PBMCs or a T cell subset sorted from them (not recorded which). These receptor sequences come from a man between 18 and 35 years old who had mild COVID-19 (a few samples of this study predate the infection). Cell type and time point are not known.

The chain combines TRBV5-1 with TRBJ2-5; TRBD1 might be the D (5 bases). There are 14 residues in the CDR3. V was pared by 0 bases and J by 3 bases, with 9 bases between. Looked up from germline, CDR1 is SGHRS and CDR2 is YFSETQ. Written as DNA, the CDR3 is TGCGCCAGCAGCTTGGTCCTAGGGGAAGAGACCCAGTACTTC. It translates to CASSLVLGEETQYF.

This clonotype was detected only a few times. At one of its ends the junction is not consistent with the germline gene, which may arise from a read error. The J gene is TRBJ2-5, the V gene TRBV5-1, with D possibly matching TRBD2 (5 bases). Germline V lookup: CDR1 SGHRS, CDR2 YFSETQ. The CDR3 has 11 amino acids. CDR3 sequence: CASRSEGPYNF. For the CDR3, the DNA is TGCGCCAGCAGGTCTGAGGGCCCCTATAACTTC.

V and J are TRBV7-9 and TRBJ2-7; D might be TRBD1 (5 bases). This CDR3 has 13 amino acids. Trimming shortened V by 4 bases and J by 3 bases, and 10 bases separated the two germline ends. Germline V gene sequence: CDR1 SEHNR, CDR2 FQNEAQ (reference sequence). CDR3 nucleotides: TGTGCCAGCAGCTCCCCGACAGACTACGAGCAGTACGTC. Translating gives CASSSPTDYEQYV.

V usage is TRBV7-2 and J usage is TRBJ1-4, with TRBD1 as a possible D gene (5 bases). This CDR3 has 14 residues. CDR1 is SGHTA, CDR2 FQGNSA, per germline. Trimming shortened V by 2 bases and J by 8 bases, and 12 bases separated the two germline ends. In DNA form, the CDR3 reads TGTGCCAGCAGCTTACAGGGCGCTTACGAAAAACTGTTTTTT. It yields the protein CASSLQGAYEKLFF.

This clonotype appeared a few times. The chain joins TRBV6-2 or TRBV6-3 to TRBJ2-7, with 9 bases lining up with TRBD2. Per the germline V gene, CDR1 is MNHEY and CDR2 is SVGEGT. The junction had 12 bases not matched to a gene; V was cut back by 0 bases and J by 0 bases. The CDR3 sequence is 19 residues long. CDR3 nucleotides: TGTGCCAGCAGTTACTCGTCCGCGGGGGGGCTAGCGAACTCCTACGAGCAGTACGTC. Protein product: CASSYSSAGGLANSYEQYV.

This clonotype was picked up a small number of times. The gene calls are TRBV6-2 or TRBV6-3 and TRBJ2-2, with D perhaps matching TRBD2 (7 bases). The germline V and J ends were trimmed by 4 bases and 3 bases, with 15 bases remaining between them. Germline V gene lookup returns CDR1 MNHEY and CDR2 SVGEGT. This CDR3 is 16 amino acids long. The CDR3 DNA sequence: TGTGCCAGCAGTTCATTCGGGGGGCACGACACCGGGGAGCTGTTTTTT. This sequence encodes CASSSFGGHDTGELFF.

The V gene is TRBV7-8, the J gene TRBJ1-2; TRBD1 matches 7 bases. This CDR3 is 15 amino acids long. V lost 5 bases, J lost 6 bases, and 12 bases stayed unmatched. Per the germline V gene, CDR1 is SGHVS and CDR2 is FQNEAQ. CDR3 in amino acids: CASSLQGGEVHGYTF. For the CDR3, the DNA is TGTGCCAGCAGCCTCCAGGGGGGCGAGGTCCATGGCTACACCTTC.

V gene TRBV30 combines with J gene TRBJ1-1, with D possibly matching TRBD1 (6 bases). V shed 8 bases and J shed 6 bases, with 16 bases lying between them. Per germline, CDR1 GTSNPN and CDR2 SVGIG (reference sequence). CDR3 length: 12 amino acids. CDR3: CALIGGGAEAFF. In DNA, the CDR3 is TGTGCCCTGATCGGGGGCGGCGCTGAAGCTTTCTTT.

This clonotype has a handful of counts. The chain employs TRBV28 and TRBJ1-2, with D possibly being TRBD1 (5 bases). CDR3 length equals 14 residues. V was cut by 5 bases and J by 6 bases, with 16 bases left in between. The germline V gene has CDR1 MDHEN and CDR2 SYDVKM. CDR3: CASSPGGGVDGYTF. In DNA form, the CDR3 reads TGTGCCAGCAGTCCCGGTGGGGGGGTCGATGGCTACACCTTC.

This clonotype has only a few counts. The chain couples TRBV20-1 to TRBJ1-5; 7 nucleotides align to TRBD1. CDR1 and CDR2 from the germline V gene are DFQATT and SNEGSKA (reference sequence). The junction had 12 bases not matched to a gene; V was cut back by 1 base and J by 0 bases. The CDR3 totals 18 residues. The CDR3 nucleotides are TGCAGTGCTAGAGCCGCCGGGACAGTACTGTATAGCAATCAGCCCCAGCATTTT. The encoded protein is CSARAAGTVLYSNQPQHF.

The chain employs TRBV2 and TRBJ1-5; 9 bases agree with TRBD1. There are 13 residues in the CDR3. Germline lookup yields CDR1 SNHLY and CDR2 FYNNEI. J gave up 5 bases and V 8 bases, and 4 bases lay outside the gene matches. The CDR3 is CASQRQGDQPQHF. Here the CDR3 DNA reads TGTGCCAGCCAAAGACAGGGGGATCAGCCCCAGCATTTT.

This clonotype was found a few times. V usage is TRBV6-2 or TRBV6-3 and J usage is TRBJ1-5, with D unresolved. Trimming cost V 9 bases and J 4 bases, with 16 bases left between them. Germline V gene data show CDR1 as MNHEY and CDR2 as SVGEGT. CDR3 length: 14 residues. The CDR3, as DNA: TGTGCCAGTCAAGGAACAGCAAGAAATCAGCCCCAGCATTTT. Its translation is CASQGTARNQPQHF.

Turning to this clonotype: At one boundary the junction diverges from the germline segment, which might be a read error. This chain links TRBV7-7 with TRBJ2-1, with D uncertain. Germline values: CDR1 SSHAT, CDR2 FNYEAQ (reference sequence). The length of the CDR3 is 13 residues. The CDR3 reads CASSLATVSEQFF. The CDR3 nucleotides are TGTGCTAGCAGCTTAGCTACAGTTTCGGAACAGTTCTTC.

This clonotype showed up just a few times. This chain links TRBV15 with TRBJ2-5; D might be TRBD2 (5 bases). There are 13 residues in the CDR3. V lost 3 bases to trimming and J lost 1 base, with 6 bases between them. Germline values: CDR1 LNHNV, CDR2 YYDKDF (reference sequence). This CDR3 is CATSSGVQETQYF. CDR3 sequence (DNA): TGTGCCACCAGCAGCGGGGTCCAAGAGACCCAGTACTTC.

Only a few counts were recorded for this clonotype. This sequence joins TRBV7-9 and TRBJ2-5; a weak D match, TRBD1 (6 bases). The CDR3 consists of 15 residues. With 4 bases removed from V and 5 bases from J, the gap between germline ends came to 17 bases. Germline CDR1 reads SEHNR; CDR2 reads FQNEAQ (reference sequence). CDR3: CASSSYRDLGETQYF. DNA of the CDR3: TGTGCCAGCAGCTCGTACAGGGATTTAGGGGAGACCCAGTACTTC.

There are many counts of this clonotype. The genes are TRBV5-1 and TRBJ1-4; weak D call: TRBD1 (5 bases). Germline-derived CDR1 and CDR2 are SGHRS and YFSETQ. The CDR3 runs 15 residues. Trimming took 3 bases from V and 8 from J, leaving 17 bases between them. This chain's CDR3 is CASSYLGVSREKLFF. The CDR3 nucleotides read TGCGCCAGCAGCTACTTGGGGGTGTCGCGGGAAAAACTGTTTTTT.

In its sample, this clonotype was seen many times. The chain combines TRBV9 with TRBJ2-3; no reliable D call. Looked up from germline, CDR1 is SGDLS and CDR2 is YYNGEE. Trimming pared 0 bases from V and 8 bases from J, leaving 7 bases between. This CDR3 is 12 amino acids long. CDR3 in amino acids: CASSVEWSTQYF. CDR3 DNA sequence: TGTGCCAGCAGCGTAGAATGGAGTACGCAGTATTTT.

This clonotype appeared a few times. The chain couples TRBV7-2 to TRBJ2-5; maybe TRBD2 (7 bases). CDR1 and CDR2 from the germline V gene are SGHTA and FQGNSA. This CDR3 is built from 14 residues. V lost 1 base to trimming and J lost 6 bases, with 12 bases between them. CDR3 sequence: CASSLGGGGKTQYF. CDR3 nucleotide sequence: TGTGCCAGCAGCTTAGGGGGGGGCGGTAAGACCCAGTACTTC.

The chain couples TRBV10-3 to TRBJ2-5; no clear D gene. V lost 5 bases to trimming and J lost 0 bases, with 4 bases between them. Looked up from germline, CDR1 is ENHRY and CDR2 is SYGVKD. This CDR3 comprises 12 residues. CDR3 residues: CAISPNQETQYF. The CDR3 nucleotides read TGTGCCATCAGTCCTAACCAAGAGACCCAGTACTTC.

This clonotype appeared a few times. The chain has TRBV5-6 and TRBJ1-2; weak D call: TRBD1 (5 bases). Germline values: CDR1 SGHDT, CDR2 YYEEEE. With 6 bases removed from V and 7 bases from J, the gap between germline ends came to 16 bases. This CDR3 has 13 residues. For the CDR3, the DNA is TGTGCCAGCACCAAGGGGCGGTCGACTGGCTACACCTTC. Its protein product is CASTKGRSTGYTF.

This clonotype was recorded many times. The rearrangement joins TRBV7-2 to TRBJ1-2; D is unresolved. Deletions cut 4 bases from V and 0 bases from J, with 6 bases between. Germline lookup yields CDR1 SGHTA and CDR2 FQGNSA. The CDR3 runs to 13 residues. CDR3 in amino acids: CASSSGANYGYTF. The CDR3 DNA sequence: TGTGCCAGCAGCTCCGGAGCTAACTATGGCTACACCTTC.

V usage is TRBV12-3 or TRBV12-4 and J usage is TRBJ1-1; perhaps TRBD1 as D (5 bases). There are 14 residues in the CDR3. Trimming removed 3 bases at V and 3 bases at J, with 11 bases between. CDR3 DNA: TGTGCCAGCAGTTTGGCGCAGGGAGACACTGAAGCTTTCTTT. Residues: CASSLAQGDTEAFF.

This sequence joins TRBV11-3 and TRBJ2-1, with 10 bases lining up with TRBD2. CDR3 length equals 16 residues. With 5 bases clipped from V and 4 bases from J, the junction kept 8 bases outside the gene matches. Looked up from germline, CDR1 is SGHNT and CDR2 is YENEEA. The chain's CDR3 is CASSPAASGGYNEQFF. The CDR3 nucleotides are TGTGCCAGCAGCCCTGCCGCTAGCGGGGGTTACAATGAGCAGTTCTTC.

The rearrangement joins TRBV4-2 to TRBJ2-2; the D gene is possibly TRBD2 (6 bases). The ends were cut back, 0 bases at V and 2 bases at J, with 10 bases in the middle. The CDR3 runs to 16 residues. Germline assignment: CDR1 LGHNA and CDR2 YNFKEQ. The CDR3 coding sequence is TGTGCCAGCAGCCAAGACCCGGGACTTAACACCGGGGAGCTGTTTTTT. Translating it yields CASSQDPGLNTGELFF.

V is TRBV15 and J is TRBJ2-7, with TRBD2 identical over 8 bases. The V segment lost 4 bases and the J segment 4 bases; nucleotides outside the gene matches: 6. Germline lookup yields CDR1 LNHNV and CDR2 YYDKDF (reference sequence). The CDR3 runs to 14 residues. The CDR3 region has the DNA TGTGCCACCAGCATTCGGGTAGCGGGGTACGAGCAGTACTTC. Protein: CATSIRVAGYEQYF.

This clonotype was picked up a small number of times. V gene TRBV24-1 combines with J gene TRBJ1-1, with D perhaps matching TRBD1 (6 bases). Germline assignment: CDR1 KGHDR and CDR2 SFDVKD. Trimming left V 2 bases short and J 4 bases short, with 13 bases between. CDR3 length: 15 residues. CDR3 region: CATSDSGAGVTEAFF. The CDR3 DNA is TGTGCCACCAGTGATTCAGGGGCGGGAGTCACTGAAGCTTTCTTT.

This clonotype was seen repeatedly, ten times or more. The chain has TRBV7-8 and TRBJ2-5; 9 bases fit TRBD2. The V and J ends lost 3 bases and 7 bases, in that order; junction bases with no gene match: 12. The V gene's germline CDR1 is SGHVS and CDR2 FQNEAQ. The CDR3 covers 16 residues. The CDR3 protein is CASSFLWRGGLGTQYF. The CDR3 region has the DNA TGTGCCAGCAGCTTCCTCTGGCGGGGGGGCTTAGGGACCCAGTACTTC.